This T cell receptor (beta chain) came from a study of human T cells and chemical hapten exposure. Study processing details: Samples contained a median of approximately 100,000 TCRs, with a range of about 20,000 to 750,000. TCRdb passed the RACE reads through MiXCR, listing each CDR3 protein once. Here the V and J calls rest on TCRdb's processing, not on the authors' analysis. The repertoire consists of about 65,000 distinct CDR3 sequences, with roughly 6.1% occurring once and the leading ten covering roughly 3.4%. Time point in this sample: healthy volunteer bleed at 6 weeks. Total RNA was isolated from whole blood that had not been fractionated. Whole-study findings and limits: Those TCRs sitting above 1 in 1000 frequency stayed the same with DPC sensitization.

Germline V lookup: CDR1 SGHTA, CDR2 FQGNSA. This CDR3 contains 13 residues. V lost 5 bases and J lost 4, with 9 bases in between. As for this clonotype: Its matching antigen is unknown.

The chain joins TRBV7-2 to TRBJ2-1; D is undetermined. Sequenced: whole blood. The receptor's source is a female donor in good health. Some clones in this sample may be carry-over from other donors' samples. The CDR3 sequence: CASSILEYNEQFF. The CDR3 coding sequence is TGTGCCAGCAGCATACTGGAGTACAATGAGCAGTTCTTC.